What follows describes a single T cell receptor beta chain. Its antigen is as yet unknown. The donors were part of the approximately 130-subject validation cohort, which stood apart from the approximately 700-subject first cohort. Germline assignment: CDR1 SGHVS and CDR2 FNYEAQ. CDR3 length: 15 amino acids. With 1 base removed from V and 2 bases from J, the gap between germline ends came to 11 bases. These data are taken from a study of cytomegalovirus exposure and HLA in healthy donors. Turning to the study itself: The platform used for the 100 to 150 validation repertoires matched that of the 666 first-cohort repertoires, a later analysis reported.

TCRdb keeps only in-frame clones here, not all; method: immunoSEQ multiplex PCR. The table records roughly 100,000 clones, about 85% of them present only once. The study, taken as a whole, reports: Rarity held for most TCR sequences, but there were some public TCRs that occurred in many donors. Among TCR beta chains, those listed as cytomegalovirus-associated numbered around 160.

The sequence came from a woman under 30 in good health and CMV-seropositive. This chain links TRBV7-6 with TRBJ1-2; D unclear. The sequencing input was PBMCs. The CDR3 loop reads CASSLEPEINYGYTF. The CDR3 DNA reads as TGTGCCAGCAGCTTAGAGCCCGAAATCAACTATGGCTACACCTTC.